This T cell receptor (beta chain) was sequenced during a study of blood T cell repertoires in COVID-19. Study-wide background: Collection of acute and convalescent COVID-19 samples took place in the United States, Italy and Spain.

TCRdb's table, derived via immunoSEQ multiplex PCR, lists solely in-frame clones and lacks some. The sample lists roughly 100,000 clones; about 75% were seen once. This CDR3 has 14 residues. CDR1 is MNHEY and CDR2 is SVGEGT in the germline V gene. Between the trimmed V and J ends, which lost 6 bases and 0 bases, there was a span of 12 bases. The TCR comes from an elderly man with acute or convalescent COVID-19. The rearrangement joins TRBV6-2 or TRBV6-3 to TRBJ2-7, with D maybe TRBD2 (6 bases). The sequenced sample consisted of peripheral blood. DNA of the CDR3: TGTGCCAGCAGCGGGAGCCCCCTCTCCTACGAGCAGTACTTC. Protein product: CASSGSPLSYEQYF.